The rows below give T cell receptor beta chains drawn from one sample of a study of blood T cell repertoires in COVID-19. TCRdb's table, derived via immunoSEQ multiplex PCR, lists solely in-frame clones and lacks some. The sample lists roughly 160,000 clones; approximately 86% were seen once. Sequenced material: peripheral blood. The receptor set was obtained from an elderly woman with active or convalescent COVID-19. The CDR3 runs from the conserved cysteine through the conserved F or W. The D gene is left open where the match is weak. Clone size is not always given. Where it is, it says once, few, many or a class for expanded clones.

j_gene	abundance	d_gene	v_gene	CDR3aa	CDR3nt
TRBJ2-5	.	TRBD2	TRBV3-1/TRBV3-2	CASSQDPASGGETQYF	TGTGCCAGCAGCCAAGATCCGGCTAGCGGTGGGGAGACCCAGTACTTC
TRBJ1-3	.	.	TRBV10-1	CASNHSGNTIYF	TGCGCCAGCAATCACTCTGGAAACACCATATATTTT
TRBJ1-5	.	TRBD1	TRBV12-3/TRBV12-4	CASRDRGGQPQHF	TGTGCCAGCAGGGACAGGGGAGGTCAGCCCCAGCATTTT
TRBJ1-2	.	.	TRBV5-4	CASSLGGPGGYTF	TGTGCCAGCAGCTTGGGGGGGCCGGGGGGCTACACCTTC
TRBJ1-2	.	.	TRBV10-3	CAIRAVGQGYGYTF	TGTGCCATCAGAGCTGTAGGGCAGGGCTATGGCTACACCTTC
TRBJ2-5	.	.	TRBV10-2	CASKFGEETQYF	TGCGCCAGCAAGTTCGGGGAAGAGACCCAGTACTTC
TRBJ2-6	.	.	TRBV5-1	CASSLDNSGANVLTF	TGCGCCAGCAGCTTGGACAACTCTGGGGCCAACGTCCTGACTTTC
TRBJ1-1	.	TRBD1	TRBV24-1	CATSDSSRDRGRAFF	TGTGCCACCAGTGACTCTTCCCGGGACAGGGGGCGAGCTTTCTTT
TRBJ1-2	.	TRBD1	TRBV12-3/TRBV12-4	CASSFARGHTF	TGTGCCAGCAGTTTTGCCAGGGGGCACACCTTC
TRBJ1-3	.	.	TRBV2	CASSGSSGNTIYF	TGTGCCAGCAGTGGCAGCTCTGGAAACACCATATATTTT
TRBJ2-1	once	TRBD1	TRBV30	CAWSFFDRGDNEQFF	TGTGCCTGGAGTTTCTTTGACAGGGGGGACAATGAGCAGTTCTTC
TRBJ2-1	.	TRBD1	TRBV28	CASSTPGQANEQFF	TGTGCCAGCAGCACGCCGGGACAGGCAAATGAGCAGTTCTTC
TRBJ1-3	.	TRBD1	TRBV10-3	CAISETGAIGNTIYF	TGTGCCATCAGTGAAACAGGGGCTATAGGAAACACCATATATTTT
TRBJ2-3	.	.	TRBV20-1	CSARVSTDTQYF	TGCAGTGCTCGTGTAAGCACAGATACGCAGTATTTT
TRBJ1-2	.	.	TRBV7-8	CASSTSGHYGYTF	TGTGCCAGCAGTACCTCAGGGCACTATGGCTACACCTTC
TRBJ2-1	once	TRBD2	TRBV28	CASNPAGDRYNEQFF	TGTGCCAGCAATCCAGCGGGAGATCGCTACAATGAGCAGTTCTTC